Listed below are T cell receptor beta chains from one sample, sequenced in a study of control samples from healthy donors and cancer patients. The repertoire was sequenced with immunoSEQ multiplex PCR; TCRdb's copy has only in-frame clones and lacks some. The profile shows over 200,000 clones, about 80% of them singletons. Material: PBMCs. These receptor sequences come from a woman aged 55-69 years with lung cancer. Both conserved end residues are part of each CDR3. A D gene is named only where the DNA matches it firmly.

>TRBD1|TRBV6-1|TRBJ1-2
TGTGCCAGCAGTGACCCTTTAGGACAGGGAATATATGGCTACACCTTC
CASSDPLGQGIYGYTF
>NA|TRBV5-1|TRBJ2-3
TGCGCCAGCAGCTTGAACGGGGTTAGCACAGATACGCAGTATTTT
CASSLNGVSTDTQYF
>TRBD2|TRBV27|TRBJ2-7
TGTGCCAGCAGAAGGTCAGCGGGAGTTGACTACGAGCAGTACTTC
CASRRSAGVDYEQYF
>NA|TRBV9|TRBJ1-3
TGTGCCAGCAGCGTTCGTGAAGGGGGGTCTGGAAACACCATATATTTT
CASSVREGGSGNTIYF
>NA|TRBV14|TRBJ2-5
TGTGCCAGCAGCCAAGTCGACAGATTCTGGGAGACCCAGTACTTC
CASSQVDRFWETQYF
>NA|TRBV19|TRBJ1-1
TGTGCCAGTAGTATAGGTGGCAGGACAAACACTGAAGCTTTCTTT
CASSIGGRTNTEAFF
>TRBD2|TRBV7-6|TRBJ2-2
TGTGCCAGCAGCCGGGGACTAGCGGGGGGGCAGTACACCGGGGAGCTGTTTTTT
CASSRGLAGGQYTGELFF
>NA|TRBV19|TRBJ1-1
TGTGCCAGTAGTATGCTACTCGATGGAGGGACTGAAGCTTTCTTT
CASSMLLDGGTEAFF
>NA|TRBV6-5|TRBJ2-1
TGTGCCAGCAGTAGGGGCGGCTCCTACAATGAGCAGTTCTTC
CASSRGGSYNEQFF
>NA|TRBV4-2|TRBJ1-6
TGTGCCAGCAGCCATCCCGAGGGGGGTTATAATTCACCCCTCCACTTT
CASSHPEGGYNSPLHF
>TRBD2|TRBV28|TRBJ2-4
TGTGCCAGCGGGGGGGGTTCCAAAAACATTCAGTACTTC
CASGGGSKNIQYF
>TRBD2|TRBV5-4|TRBJ2-7
TGTGCCAGCAGCTTTGGACTAGCGATTACCTACGAGCAGTACTTC
CASSFGLAITYEQYF
>TRBD1|TRBV5-1|TRBJ2-7
TGCGCCAGCAGCACATCCGGGACAGGGAACAACGAGCAGTACTTC
CASSTSGTGNNEQYF